This T cell receptor (beta chain) appears in the sequencing data of a study of spatial heterogeneity in lung cancer. Whole-study context: Alpha-chain detections were consistently fewer than beta-chain detections among the sequences.

The germline V gene encodes CDR1 SGHVS and CDR2 FNYEAQ. Trimming shortened V by 1 base and J by 0 bases, and 10 bases separated the two germline ends. The length of the CDR3 is 15 residues. On this clonotype itself: Its specificity is not known.

This sample's time point: sample taken at primary tumor resection. Study results and caveats: Tumors with more nonsynonymous mutations had more expanded intratumoral alpha and beta TCRs.

Every TCR cDNA molecule carried a tag that served as a unique molecular identifier. TCRdb re-analysed the 5' RACE reads in MiXCR, keeping a single row per CDR3 protein. The data contain roughly 20,000 distinct CDR3 sequences, approximately 2.5% of them seen just once; the ten biggest clones take up around 8%. This TCR derives from a male donor with early-stage non-small cell lung cancer. The sample here was lung tumor tissue, taken at surgery. This chain links TRBV7-6 with TRBJ2-7, with D perhaps TRBD1 (5 bases). Written as DNA, the CDR3 is TGTGCCAGCAGCTTAGGAACAGGTCCCTCCTACGAGCAGTACTTC. This gives the protein CASSLGTGPSYEQYF.